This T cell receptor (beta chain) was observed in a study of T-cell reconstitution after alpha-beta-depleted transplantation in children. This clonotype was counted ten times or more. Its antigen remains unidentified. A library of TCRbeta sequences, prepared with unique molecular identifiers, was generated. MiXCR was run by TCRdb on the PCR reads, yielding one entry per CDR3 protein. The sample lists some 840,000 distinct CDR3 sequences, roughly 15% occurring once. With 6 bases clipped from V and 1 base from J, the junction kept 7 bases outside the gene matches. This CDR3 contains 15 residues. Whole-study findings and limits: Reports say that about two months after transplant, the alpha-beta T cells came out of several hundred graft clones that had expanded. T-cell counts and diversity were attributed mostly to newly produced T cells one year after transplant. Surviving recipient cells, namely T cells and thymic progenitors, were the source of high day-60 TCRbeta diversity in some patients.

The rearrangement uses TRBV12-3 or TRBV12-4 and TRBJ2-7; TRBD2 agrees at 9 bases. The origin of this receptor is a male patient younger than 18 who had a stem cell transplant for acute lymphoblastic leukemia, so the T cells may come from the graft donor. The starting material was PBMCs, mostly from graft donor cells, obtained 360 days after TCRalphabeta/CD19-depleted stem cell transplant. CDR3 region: CASRLSGSNSYEQYF. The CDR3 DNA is TGTGCCAGCAGACTTAGCGGGAGCAATTCCTACGAGCAGTACTTC.